This TCR beta chain was recovered during a study of naive and memory T cell subsets. Overall study findings and caveats: Gini index rose across naive, CM, EM and EMRA in CD4 and CD8.

The beta constant-region primer was an equimolar mix of two oligonucleotides covering TRBC1 and TRBC2. TCRdb itself ran the UMI-ligation and nested PCR reads through MiXCR, one entry per CDR3 protein. Of about 85,000 distinct CDR3 sequences in the sample, around 13% were seen once. Separate alpha and beta amplification began at the second PCR step. Four subsets defined by CD45RA and CD27 were sorted after CD3, CD4, CD8 and live/dead staining. This clonotype was seen ten or more times. Its matching antigen is unknown. CDR3 length equals 11 residues. Germline CDR1 and CDR2: KGHSH and LQKENI. V gave up 3 bases and J gave up 10 bases, with 7 bases separating them.

The sequence came from a human donor in good health. The sequenced material came from central memory CD4+ T cells from blood. The chain links TRBV18 to TRBJ1-3; D not certain. CDR3 sequence (DNA): TGTGCCAGCTCACCGGGTGAGACCATATATTTT. This gives the protein CASSPGETIYF.